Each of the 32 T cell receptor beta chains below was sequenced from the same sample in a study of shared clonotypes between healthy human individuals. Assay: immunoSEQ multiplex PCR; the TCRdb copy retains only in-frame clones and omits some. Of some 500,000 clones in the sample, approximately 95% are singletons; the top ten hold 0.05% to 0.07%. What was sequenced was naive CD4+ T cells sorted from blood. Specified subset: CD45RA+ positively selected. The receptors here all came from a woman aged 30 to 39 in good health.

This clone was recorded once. DNA for the CDR3: TGTGCCAGCAGCTTATACAGGCAGGGGCGCAACGGGGAGCAGTTCTTC. The encoded protein is CASSLYRQGRNGEQFF. The chain joins TRBV11-2 to TRBJ2-1, with a weak D call TRBD1 (6 bases). CDR3 size: 16 residues. V gave up 2 bases and J gave up 10 bases, with 21 bases separating them. Germline loops: CDR1 SGHAT, CDR2 FQNNGV.

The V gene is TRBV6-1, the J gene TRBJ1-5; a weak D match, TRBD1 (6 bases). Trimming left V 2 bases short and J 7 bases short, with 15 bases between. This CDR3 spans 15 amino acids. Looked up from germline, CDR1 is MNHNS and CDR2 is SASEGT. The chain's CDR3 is CASSEWGAGLQPQHF. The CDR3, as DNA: TGTGCCAGCAGTGAATGGGGGGCAGGGTTACAGCCCCAGCATTTT.

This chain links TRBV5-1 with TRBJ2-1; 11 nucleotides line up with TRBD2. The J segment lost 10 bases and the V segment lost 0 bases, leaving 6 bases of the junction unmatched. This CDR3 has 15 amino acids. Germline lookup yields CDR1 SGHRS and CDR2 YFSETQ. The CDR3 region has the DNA TGCGCCAGCAGCTTGGCCGGGACTAGCGGAGGGGAGCAGTTCTTC. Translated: CASSLAGTSGGEQFF. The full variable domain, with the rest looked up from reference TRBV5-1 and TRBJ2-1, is KAGVTQTPRYLIKTRGQQVTLSCSPISGHRSVSWYQQTPGQGLQFLFEYFSETQRNKGNFPGRFSGRQFSNSRSEMNVSTLELGDSALYLCASSLAGTSGGEQFFGPGTRLTVL.

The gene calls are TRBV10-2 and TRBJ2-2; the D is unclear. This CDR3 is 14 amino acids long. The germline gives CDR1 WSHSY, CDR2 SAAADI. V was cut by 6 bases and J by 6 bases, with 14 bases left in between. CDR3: CASRPDQPAGELFF. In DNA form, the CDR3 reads TGCGCCAGCAGGCCCGACCAACCCGCCGGGGAGCTGTTTTTT.

This CDR3 reads CASSLGQRALISGANVLTF. DNA for the CDR3: TGTGCCAGCAGCTTGGGGCAAAGGGCCCTCATCTCTGGGGCCAACGTCCTGACTTTC. The chain has TRBV5-8 and TRBJ2-6; D call uncertain. CDR1 and CDR2 (germline): SGHTS, YDEGEE. The CDR3 has 19 amino acids. Trimming removed 0 bases from V and 0 bases from J, with 16 bases in between.

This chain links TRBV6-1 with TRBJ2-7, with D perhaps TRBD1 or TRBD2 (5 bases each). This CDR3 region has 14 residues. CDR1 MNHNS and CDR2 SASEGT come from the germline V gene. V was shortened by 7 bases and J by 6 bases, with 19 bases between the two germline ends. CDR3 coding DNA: TGTGCCAGCACGCTGGGGCGGGTAAATGTCGAGCAGTACTTC. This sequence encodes CASTLGRVNVEQYF.

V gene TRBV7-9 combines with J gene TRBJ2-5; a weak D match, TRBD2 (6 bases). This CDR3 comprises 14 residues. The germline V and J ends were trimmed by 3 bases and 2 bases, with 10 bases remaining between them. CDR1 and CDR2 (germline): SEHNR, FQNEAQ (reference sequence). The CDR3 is CASSFRGGQETQYF. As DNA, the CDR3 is TGTGCCAGCAGCTTCCGAGGAGGGCAAGAGACCCAGTACTTC.

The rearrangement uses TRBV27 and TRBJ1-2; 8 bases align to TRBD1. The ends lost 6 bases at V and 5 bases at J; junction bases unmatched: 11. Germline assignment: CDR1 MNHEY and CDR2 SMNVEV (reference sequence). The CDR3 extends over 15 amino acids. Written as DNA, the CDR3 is TGTGCCAGCAGAAGTAGCAGGGGGCAGGTTTATGGCTACACCTTC. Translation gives CASRSSRGQVYGYTF.

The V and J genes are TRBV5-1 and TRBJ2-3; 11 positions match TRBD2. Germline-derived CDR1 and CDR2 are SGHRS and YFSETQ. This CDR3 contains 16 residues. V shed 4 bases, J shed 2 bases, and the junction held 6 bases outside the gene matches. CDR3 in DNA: TGCGCCAGCAGCCGTAGCGGGAGGGCCTACACAGATACGCAGTATTTT. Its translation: CASSRSGRAYTDTQYF.

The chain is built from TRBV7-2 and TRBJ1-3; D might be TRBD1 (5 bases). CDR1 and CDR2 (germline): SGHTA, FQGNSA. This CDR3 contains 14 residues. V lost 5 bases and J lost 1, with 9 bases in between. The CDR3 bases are TGTGCCAGCAGCCGGGGGACTTCTGGAAACACCATATATTTT. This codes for CASSRGTSGNTIYF.

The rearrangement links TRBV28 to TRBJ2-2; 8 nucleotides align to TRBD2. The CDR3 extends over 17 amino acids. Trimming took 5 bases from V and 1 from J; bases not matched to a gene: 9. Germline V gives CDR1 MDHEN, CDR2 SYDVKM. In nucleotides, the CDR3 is TGTGCCAGCAGTCCCACCCGGACTAGCTTGAACACCGGGGAGCTGTTTTTT. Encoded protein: CASSPTRTSLNTGELFF.

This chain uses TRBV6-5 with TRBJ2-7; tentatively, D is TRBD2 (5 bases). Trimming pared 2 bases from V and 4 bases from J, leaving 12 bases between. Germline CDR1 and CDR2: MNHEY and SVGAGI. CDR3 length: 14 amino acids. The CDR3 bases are TGTGCCAGCAGTTACACAAGAACTAGTTACGAGCAGTACTTC. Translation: CASSYTRTSYEQYF.

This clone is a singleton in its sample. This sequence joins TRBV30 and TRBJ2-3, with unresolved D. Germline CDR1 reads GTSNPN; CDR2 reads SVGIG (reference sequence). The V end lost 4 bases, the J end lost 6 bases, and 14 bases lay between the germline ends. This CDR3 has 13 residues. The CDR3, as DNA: TGTGCCTGGACCCGAACTTTAGGCGATACGCAGTATTTT. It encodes CAWTRTLGDTQYF. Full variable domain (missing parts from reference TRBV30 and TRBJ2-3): SQTIHQWPATLVQPVGSPLSLECTVEGTSNPNLYWYRQAAGRGLQLLFYSVGIGQISSEVPQNLSASRPQDRQFILSSKKLLLSDSGFYLCAWTRTLGDTQYFGPGTRLTVL.

CDR3 sequence reads: CASILREVGGYTF. In nucleotides, the CDR3 is TGTGCCAGCATCCTCAGAGAAGTCGGGGGCTACACCTTC. V gene TRBV6-1 combines with J gene TRBJ1-2; D ambiguous. Germline-derived CDR1 and CDR2 are MNHNS and SASEGT. The CDR3 loop spans 13 amino acids. V dropped 7 bases and J dropped 8 bases, with 17 bases sitting between them.

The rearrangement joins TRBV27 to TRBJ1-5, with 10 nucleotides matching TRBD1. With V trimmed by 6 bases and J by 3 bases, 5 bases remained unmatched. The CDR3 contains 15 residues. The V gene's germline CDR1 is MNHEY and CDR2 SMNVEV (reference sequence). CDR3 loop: CASRRTGGDNQPQHF. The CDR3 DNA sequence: TGTGCCAGCAGGAGGACAGGGGGAGACAATCAGCCCCAGCATTTT.

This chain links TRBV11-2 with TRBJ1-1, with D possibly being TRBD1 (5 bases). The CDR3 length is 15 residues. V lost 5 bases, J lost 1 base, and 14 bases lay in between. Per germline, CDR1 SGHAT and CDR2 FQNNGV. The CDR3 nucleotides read TGTGCCAGCAGCCCGGTGAGGGGAGGGAACACTGAAGCTTTCTTT. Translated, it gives CASSPVRGGNTEAFF. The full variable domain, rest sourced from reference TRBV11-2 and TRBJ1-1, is EAGVAQSPRYKIIEKRQSVAFWCNPISGHATLYWYQQILGQGPKLLIQFQNNGVVDDSQLPKDRFSAERLKGVDSTLKIQPAKLEDSAVYLCASSPVRGGNTEAFFGQGTRLTVV.

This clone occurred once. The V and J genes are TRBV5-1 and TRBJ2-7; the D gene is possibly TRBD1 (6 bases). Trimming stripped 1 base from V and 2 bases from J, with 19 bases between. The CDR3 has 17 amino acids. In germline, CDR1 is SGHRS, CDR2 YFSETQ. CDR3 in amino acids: CASSLWGWDTGTYEQYF. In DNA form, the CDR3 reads TGCGCCAGCAGCTTGTGGGGGTGGGACACCGGAACCTACGAGCAGTACTTC.

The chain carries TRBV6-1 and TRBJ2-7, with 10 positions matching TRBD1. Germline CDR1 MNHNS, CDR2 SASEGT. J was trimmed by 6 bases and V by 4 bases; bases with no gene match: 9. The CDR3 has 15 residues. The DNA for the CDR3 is TGTGCCAGCAGTGGACGGGACAGGGGTTCTACCGAGCAGTACTTC. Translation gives CASSGRDRGSTEQYF.

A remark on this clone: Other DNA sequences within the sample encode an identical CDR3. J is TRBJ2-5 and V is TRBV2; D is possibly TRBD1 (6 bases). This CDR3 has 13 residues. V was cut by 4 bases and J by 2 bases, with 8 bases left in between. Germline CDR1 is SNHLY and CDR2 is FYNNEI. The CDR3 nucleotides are TGTGCCAGCAGTGTTGACAGGCAAGAGACCCAGTACTTC. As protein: CASSVDRQETQYF.

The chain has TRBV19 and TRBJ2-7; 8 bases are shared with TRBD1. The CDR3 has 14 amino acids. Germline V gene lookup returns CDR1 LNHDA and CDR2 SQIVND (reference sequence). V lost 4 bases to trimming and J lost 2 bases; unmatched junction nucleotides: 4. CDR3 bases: TGTGCCAGTAGTACTCCGGGACAGGCCTACGAGCAGTACTTC. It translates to CASSTPGQAYEQYF.

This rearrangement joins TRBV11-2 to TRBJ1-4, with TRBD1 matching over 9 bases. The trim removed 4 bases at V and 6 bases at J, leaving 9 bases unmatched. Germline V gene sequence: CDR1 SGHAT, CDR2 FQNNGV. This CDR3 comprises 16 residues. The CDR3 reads CASSSSHRGRHEKLFF. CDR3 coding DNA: TGTGCCAGCAGCTCGTCACACAGGGGGCGTCATGAAAAACTGTTTTTT.

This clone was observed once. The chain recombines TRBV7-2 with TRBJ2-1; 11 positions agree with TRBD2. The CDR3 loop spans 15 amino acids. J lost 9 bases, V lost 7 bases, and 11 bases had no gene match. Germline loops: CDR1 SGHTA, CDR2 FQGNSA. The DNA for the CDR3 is TGTGCCAGCATCCACCGGGCTCTAGCGGGAGGTGAGCAGTTCTTC. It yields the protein CASIHRALAGGEQFF.

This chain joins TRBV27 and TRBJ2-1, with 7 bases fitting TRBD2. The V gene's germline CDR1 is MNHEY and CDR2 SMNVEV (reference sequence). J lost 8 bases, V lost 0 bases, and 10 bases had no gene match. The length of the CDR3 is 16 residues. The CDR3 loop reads CASSLSAGTGLHEQFF. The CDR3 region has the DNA TGTGCCAGCAGTTTATCAGCGGGAACCGGGTTGCATGAGCAGTTCTTC.

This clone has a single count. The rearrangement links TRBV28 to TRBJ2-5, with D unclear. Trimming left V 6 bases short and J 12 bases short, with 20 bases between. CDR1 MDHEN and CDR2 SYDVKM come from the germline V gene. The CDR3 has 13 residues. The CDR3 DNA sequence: TGTGCCAGCAGCCAGAGTGGTCTGGACGATGAGTACTTC. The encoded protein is CASSQSGLDDEYF.

The CDR3 DNA sequence: TGTGCCAGCTCACCCCCAGGGAATCAGCCCCAGCATTTT. This sequence encodes CASSPPGNQPQHF. The genes are TRBV18 and TRBJ1-5; tentatively, D is TRBD1 (5 bases). Looked up from germline, CDR1 is KGHSH and CDR2 is LQKENI. The CDR3 is 13 residues long. Trimming took 3 bases from V and 4 from J, leaving 7 bases between them.

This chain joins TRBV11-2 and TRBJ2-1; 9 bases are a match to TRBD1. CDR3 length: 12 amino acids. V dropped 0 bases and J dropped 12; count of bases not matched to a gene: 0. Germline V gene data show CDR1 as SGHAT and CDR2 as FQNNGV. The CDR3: CASSLEGQGQFF. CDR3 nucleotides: TGTGCCAGCAGCTTAGAGGGACAGGGGCAGTTCTTC.

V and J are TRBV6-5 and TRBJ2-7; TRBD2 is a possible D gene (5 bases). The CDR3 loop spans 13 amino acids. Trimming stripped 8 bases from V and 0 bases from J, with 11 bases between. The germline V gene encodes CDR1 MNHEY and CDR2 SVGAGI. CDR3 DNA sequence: TGTGCCAGCCGGGAAGAAAGCTCCTACGAGCAGTACTTC. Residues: CASREESSYEQYF.

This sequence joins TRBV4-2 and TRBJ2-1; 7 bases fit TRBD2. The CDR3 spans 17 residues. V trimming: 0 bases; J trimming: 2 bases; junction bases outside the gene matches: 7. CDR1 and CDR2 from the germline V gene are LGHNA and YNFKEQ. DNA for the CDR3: TGTGCCAGCAGCCAAGATCGTGCCAGCGGGGCCTACAATGAGCAGTTCTTC. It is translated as CASSQDRASGAYNEQFF.

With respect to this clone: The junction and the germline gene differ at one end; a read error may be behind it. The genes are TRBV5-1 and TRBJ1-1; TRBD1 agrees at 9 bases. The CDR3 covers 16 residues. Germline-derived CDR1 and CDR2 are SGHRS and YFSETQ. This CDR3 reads CASRLESTGGNTEAFF. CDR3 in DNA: TGCGCCAGCAGATTGGAATCGACAGGGGGGAACACTGAAGCTTTCTTT.

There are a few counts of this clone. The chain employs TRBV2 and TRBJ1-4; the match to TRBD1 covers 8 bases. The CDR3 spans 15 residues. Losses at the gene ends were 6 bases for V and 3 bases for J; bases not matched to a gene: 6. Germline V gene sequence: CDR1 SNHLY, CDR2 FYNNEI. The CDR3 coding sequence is TGTGCCAGCAGCCAAAAGGACAGGGCTAATGAAAAACTGTTTTTT. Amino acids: CASSQKDRANEKLFF.

CDR3 amino acids: CASSSSPTAGTGELFF. CDR3 nucleotide sequence: TGTGCCAGCAGCTCGAGTCCCACGGCAGGCACCGGGGAGCTGTTTTTT. J is TRBJ2-2 and V is TRBV11-2; unclear D gene. CDR1 is SGHAT and CDR2 is FQNNGV in the germline V gene. The CDR3 sequence is 16 residues long. The ends were cut back, 4 bases at V and 4 bases at J, with 16 bases in the middle.

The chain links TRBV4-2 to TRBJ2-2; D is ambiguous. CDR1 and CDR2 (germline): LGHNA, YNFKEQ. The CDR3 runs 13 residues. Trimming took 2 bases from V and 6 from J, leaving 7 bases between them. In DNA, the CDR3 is TGTGCCAGCAGCCAATTCGCGGCCGGGGAGCTGTTTTTT. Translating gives CASSQFAAGELFF.